This TCR beta chain was found in a study of T cell repertoires in cytomegalovirus infection. TCRdb re-analysed the reads in MiXCR, keeping a single row per CDR3 protein. Among under 300,000 distinct CDR3 sequences, roughly 12% were seen once, and the ten largest hold under 2%. This clonotype was seen many times. The ends lost 5 bases at V and 5 bases at J; junction bases unmatched: 8. The CDR3 has 14 residues. Germline V gives CDR1 SGHVS, CDR2 FQNEAQ. Sequencing used PBMCs. This sequence originates from a human donor in good health (CMV status not recorded). Some clones in this sample may be carry-over from other donors' samples. The chain couples TRBV7-8 to TRBJ2-7; TRBD1 matches at 8 bases. The CDR3 reads CASSPRTGSHEQYF. The DNA for the CDR3 is TGTGCCAGCAGCCCGAGGACAGGGTCCCACGAGCAGTACTTC.